The T cell receptor (beta chain) described here comes from a study of T cell responses to AZD1222 COVID-19 vaccine. Study-level findings and limits: Most donors were white British, females outnumbered males, and clonal diversity was possibly underestimated. Variant regions that are unmutated are reportedly the target of nearly half of spike-specific TCRs.

With regard to this clone: Its specificity is not known.

Profiling relied on immunoSEQ multiplex PCR, and the TCRdb table lists in-frame clones only, not all of them. Of 200,000 to 250,000 clones detected, approximately 94% appear once; the ten largest clones hold about 1.5%. Unmatched junction bases numbered 1, after V lost 5 bases and J lost 0 bases. This CDR3 contains 13 residues. Germline CDR1 and CDR2: SGHVS and FQNEAQ. Sequencing was performed on peripheral blood, taken 28 days after the second dose of the MenACWY control vaccine. The TCR sequence derives from an adult who received the MenACWY meningococcal vaccine as a control. This chain links TRBV7-8 with TRBJ2-7; 7 bases line up with TRBD1. The CDR3 loop is CASSRTGSYEQYF. The CDR3 DNA sequence: TGTGCCAGCAGCCGGACAGGCTCCTACGAGCAGTACTTC.